Listed here are 17 T cell receptor beta chains from one sample, sequenced in a study of T cells of healthy individuals. TCRdb analysed the 5' RACE reads with MiXCR anew, one entry per CDR3 protein. The sample includes nearly 100,000 distinct CDR3 sequences, about 16% of them seen just once. The receptors shown here come from a human donor in good health.

This clonotype was counted at least ten times. The chain recombines TRBV20-1 with TRBJ2-2, with no clear D. V lost 0 bases and J lost 4, with 12 bases in between. The germline gives CDR1 DFQATT, CDR2 SNEGSKA (reference sequence). There are 15 residues in the CDR3. The CDR3 nucleotides read TGCAGTGCTAGAGATCCCGCGGAGCTCACCGGGGAGCTGTTTTTT. Residues: CSARDPAELTGELFF.

The V gene is TRBV6-5, the J gene TRBJ1-5; possible D gene TRBD1, 5 bases. V was cut by 2 bases and J by 9 bases, with 8 bases left in between. The CDR3 sequence is 12 residues long. From germline, CDR1 is MNHEY and CDR2 SVGAGI. CDR3 in DNA: TGTGCCAGCAGTTACCATAGGGGGCCCCAGCATTTT. Protein product: CASSYHRGPQHF.

This clonotype appeared a few times. The chain couples TRBV3-1 to TRBJ2-3; possible D gene TRBD2, 6 bases. The V gene lost 0 bases and the J gene lost 0 bases, with 13 bases spanning the gap. The CDR3 has 17 amino acids. Germline CDR1 LGHDT, CDR2 YNNKEL (reference sequence). This chain's CDR3 is CASSQDWLATSTDTQYF. The DNA of the CDR3 is TGTGCCAGCAGCCAAGATTGGCTAGCGACCAGCACAGATACGCAGTATTTT.

This clonotype has only a few counts. The chain links TRBV6-5 to TRBJ1-1; D is ambiguous. The V end lost 5 bases, the J end lost 6 bases, and 13 bases lay between the germline ends. Germline CDR1 MNHEY, CDR2 SVGAGI. The CDR3 consists of 13 residues. This CDR3 reads CASSRATTAEAFF. Written as DNA, the CDR3 is TGTGCCAGCAGTCGAGCGACCACCGCTGAAGCTTTCTTT.

This clonotype was picked up a small number of times. This chain uses TRBV15 with TRBJ2-2, with 8 positions matching TRBD1. The CDR3 loop spans 16 amino acids. CDR1 and CDR2 from the germline V gene are LNHNV and YYDKDF (reference sequence). V lost 0 bases and J lost 2; bases outside the gene matches: 2. CDR3 loop: CATSRDRGRNTGELFF. The CDR3 region has the DNA TGTGCCACCAGCAGAGACAGGGGGCGCAACACCGGGGAGCTGTTTTTT. Drawing the rest from reference TRBV15 and TRBJ2-2, the complete variable domain is DAMVIQNPRYQVTQFGKPVTLSCSQTLNHNVMYWYQQKSSQAPKLLFHYYDKDFNNEADTPDNFQSRRPNTSFCFLDIRSPGLGDTAMYLCATSRDRGRNTGELFFGEGSRLTVL.

J is TRBJ2-5 and V is TRBV27; possibly TRBD1 for D (5 bases). The V end lost 3 bases, the J end lost 2 bases, and 7 bases lay between the germline ends. CDR1 MNHEY and CDR2 SMNVEV come from the germline V gene (reference sequence). This CDR3 is 13 amino acids long. The CDR3 DNA is TGTGCCAGCAGTTTCAGGGTGCAAGAGACCCAGTACTTC. It encodes CASSFRVQETQYF.

This clonotype was observed a handful of times. The V and J genes are TRBV2 and TRBJ2-5; D unclear. From germline, CDR1 is SNHLY and CDR2 FYNNEI. Trimming took 7 bases from V and 3 from J, leaving 9 bases between them. The CDR3 is 12 amino acids. The CDR3, as DNA: TGTGCCAGCATCGGCGGAAAAGAGACCCAGTACTTC. It encodes CASIGGKETQYF.

This clonotype was counted only a few times. The chain links TRBV6-5 to TRBJ1-5; D might be TRBD1 (6 bases). Germline-derived CDR1 and CDR2 are MNHEY and SVGAGI. V was pared by 2 bases and J by 3 bases, with 8 bases between. The CDR3 covers 14 residues. The CDR3 sequence: CASSYGGPNQPQHF. As DNA, the CDR3 is TGTGCCAGCAGTTACGGGGGGCCCAATCAGCCCCAGCATTTT.

V is TRBV19 and J is TRBJ2-1; D gene unclear. With 4 bases removed from V and 8 bases from J, the gap between germline ends came to 12 bases. The germline gives CDR1 LNHDA, CDR2 SQIVND (reference sequence). This CDR3 is 13 amino acids long. CDR3 residues: CASSRRGVDEQFF. CDR3 DNA: TGTGCCAGTAGTAGGCGAGGTGTCGATGAGCAGTTCTTC.

This clonotype was detected many times. The chain has TRBV18 and TRBJ2-7; 10 bases fit TRBD1. The CDR3 loop spans 17 amino acids. J gave up 5 bases and V 3 bases, and 13 bases lay outside the gene matches. Germline V gene data show CDR1 as KGHSH and CDR2 as LQKENI. CDR3 DNA sequence: TGTGCCAGCTCACCGGGTTGGCGACAGGGGGCTGGGAACGAGCAGTACTTC. Protein sequence: CASSPGWRQGAGNEQYF. Full variable domain (missing parts from reference TRBV18 and TRBJ2-7): NAGVMQNPRHLVRRRGQEARLRCSPMKGHSHVYWYRQLPEEGLKFMVYLQKENIIDESGMPKERFSAEFPKEGPSILRIQQVVRGDSAAYFCASSPGWRQGAGNEQYFGPGTRLTVT.

As for this clonotype: This may be a read error, as it is one base from a much larger clone. J is TRBJ2-2 and V is TRBV18; TRBD2 matches 14 bases. Germline CDR1 KGHSH, CDR2 LQKENI. This CDR3 spans 16 amino acids. In DNA, the CDR3 is TGTGTCAGCTCACAGGGACTAGCGGGAGTAACCGGGGAGCTGTTTTTT. This translates into CVSSQGLAGVTGELFF.

This clonotype was found many times. The CDR3 nucleotides read TGTGCCAGCAGCGATCATAAGCGGGGCTCCTACAATGAGCAGTTCTTC. Amino acid sequence: CASSDHKRGSYNEQFF. The V call is TRBV12-3 or TRBV12-4, the J call TRBJ2-1; 7 positions match TRBD2. This CDR3 contains 16 residues. With 6 bases clipped from V and 0 bases from J, the junction kept 8 bases outside the gene matches.

Only a few counts were recorded for this clonotype. This chain uses TRBV6-1 with TRBJ1-1, with a possible D match to TRBD1 (5 bases). Germline-derived CDR1 and CDR2 are MNHNS and SASEGT. The V gene lost 1 base and the J gene lost 1 base, with 7 bases spanning the gap. The length of the CDR3 is 14 residues. The CDR3 nucleotides are TGTGCCAGCAGTGAAGGGCAGGGGAACACTGAAGCTTTCTTT. The encoded protein is CASSEGQGNTEAFF.

This sequence joins TRBV7-9 and TRBJ1-2; D might be TRBD1 (5 bases). The CDR3 runs to 15 residues. V gave up 5 bases and J gave up 5 bases, with 18 bases separating them. From germline, CDR1 is SEHNR and CDR2 FQNEAQ (reference sequence). CDR3 DNA sequence: TGTGCCAGCAGCCCCCGGGCAGGACACGGATATGGCTACACCTTC. It codes for CASSPRAGHGYGYTF. Based on the CDR3 plus reference TRBV7-9 and TRBJ1-2, the full variable domain is DTGVSQNPRHKITKRGQNVTFRCDPISEHNRLYWYRQTLGQGPEFLTYFQNEAQLEKSRLLSDRFSAERPKGSFSTLEIQRTEQGDSAMYLCASSPRAGHGYGYTFGSGTRLTVV.

The sample holds a few counts of this clonotype. The J gene is TRBJ2-1, the V gene TRBV10-3, with D possibly being TRBD1 (8 bases). V lost 8 bases to trimming and J lost 2 bases, with 19 bases between them. This CDR3 has 16 residues. In germline, CDR1 is ENHRY, CDR2 SYGVKD. CDR3 bases: TGTGCCATCGGGGGGGACAGGTCTAGCGCCTACAATGAGCAGTTCTTC. Its protein product is CAIGGDRSSAYNEQFF.

The chain couples TRBV6-2 or TRBV6-3 to TRBJ2-1, with 10 bases fitting TRBD2. The J segment lost 8 bases and the V segment lost 7 bases, leaving 14 bases of the junction unmatched. The CDR3 loop spans 16 amino acids. Germline V CDR1 and CDR2: MNHEY, SVGEGT. This CDR3 reads CASTIAGGFDNDEQFF. The CDR3 DNA reads as TGTGCCAGCACAATAGCGGGAGGCTTTGATAACGATGAGCAGTTCTTC.

The gene calls are TRBV18 and TRBJ2-1, with 8 bases lining up with TRBD1. The CDR3 runs to 17 residues. CDR1 is KGHSH, CDR2 LQKENI, per germline. J lost 8 bases, V lost 5 bases, and 17 bases had no gene match. CDR3 nucleotides: TGTGCCAGCTCATCCTCTATCGGGTCAGGGGGCTTCGATGAGCAGTTCTTC. It translates to CASSSSIGSGGFDEQFF.